This TCR beta chain was observed in a study of breast tumors, draining lymph nodes, adjacent tissues. Study-wide findings and caveats: Most tumor T cells seemingly derive from lymph node, then expand in tumor. Tumor and nontumor repertoires were significantly more similar in luminal-like than in basal-like breast cancer. Data only fit, rather than demonstrated, lymph node origin of most tumor T cells. Tumor repertoires ranked between lymph nodes and nontumor tissue in diversity, with V and J gene preferences.

TCRdb called the multiplex PCR reads again in MiXCR, with one record for every CDR3 protein. The repertoire holds 180,000 or so distinct CDR3 sequences, with around a third as singletons. Breast cancer patients provided tissue from their axillary draining lymph nodes. Turning to this clonotype: The antigen is not known.

V gave up 6 bases and J gave up 7 bases, with 7 bases separating them. Germline-derived CDR1 and CDR2 are MDHEN and SYDVKM. The CDR3 consists of 11 residues. The specimen sequenced was axillary lymph node tissue. This rearrangement joins TRBV28 to TRBJ1-3; D gene unclear. The TCR originated in a female donor with breast cancer. Some clones in this sample may be carry-over from other donors' samples. CDR3 coding DNA: TGTGCCAGCAGGCCGGACAACACCATATATTTT. This translates into CASRPDNTIYF.